Presented here are 20 T cell receptor beta chains from one specimen sequenced in a study of blood T cell repertoires in COVID-19. The repertoire was sequenced with immunoSEQ multiplex PCR; TCRdb's copy has only in-frame clones and lacks some. Here the sample spans 100,000 to 150,000 clones, about four fifths being singletons. Sequencing input: peripheral blood. The origin of the receptors is a man in his fifties or sixties with acute or convalescent COVID-19.

This chain connects TRBV4-1 to TRBJ1-3, with 7 bases aligning to TRBD1. CDR1 MGHRA and CDR2 YSYEKL come from the germline V gene. V was clipped by 4 bases and J by 0 bases; unmatched bases: 3. The CDR3 has 15 amino acids. Here the CDR3 DNA reads TGCGCCAGCAGCCGGACAGGATCCTCTGGAAACACCATATATTTT. This sequence encodes CASSRTGSSGNTIYF.

The chain has TRBV30 and TRBJ2-7; 12 bases match TRBD2. V shed 3 bases and J 4 bases; nucleotides not matched to a gene: 10. The CDR3 consists of 16 residues. Germline loops: CDR1 GTSNPN, CDR2 SVGIG (reference sequence). DNA of the CDR3: TGTGCCTGGAGGACGCGGACTAGCGGGAATAGGTACGAGCAGTACTTC. Encoded protein: CAWRTRTSGNRYEQYF.

The rearrangement uses TRBV3-1 (or the pseudogene TRBV3-2) and TRBJ2-1, with 14 bases lining up with TRBD2. With 4 bases clipped from V and 9 bases from J, the junction kept 8 bases outside the gene matches. CDR1 LGHDT and CDR2 YNNKEL come from the germline V gene (reference sequence). The CDR3 is 16 amino acids. The CDR3 here is CASSRGLAGEGGEQFF. In DNA form, the CDR3 reads TGTGCCAGCAGCCGGGGACTAGCGGGAGAGGGCGGTGAGCAGTTCTTC.

The genes are TRBV5-1 and TRBJ2-5, with 9 nucleotides matching TRBD2. Trimming removed 4 bases from V and 5 bases from J; junction bases left unmatched: 12. The length of the CDR3 is 16 residues. CDR1 SGHRS and CDR2 YFSETQ come from the germline V gene. CDR3 in DNA: TGCGCCAGCAGCAGAGTAGCGGGAGCTCAGGCGGAGACCCAGTACTTC. It codes for CASSRVAGAQAETQYF.

The chain joins TRBV2 to TRBJ1-2, with D perhaps matching TRBD1 (5 bases). Per the germline V gene, CDR1 is SNHLY and CDR2 is FYNNEI. Trimming took off 2 bases at V and 2 bases at J, with 9 bases between the two ends. CDR3 length equals 14 residues. CDR3 in amino acids: CASSEWGGNYGYTF. CDR3 in DNA: TGTGCCAGCAGTGAATGGGGGGGGAACTATGGCTACACCTTC.

The CDR3 coding sequence is TGTGCCAGTAGTCCGACAGGCACTAACTATGGCTACACCTTC. It translates to CASSPTGTNYGYTF. This chain uses TRBV19 with TRBJ1-2; perhaps TRBD1 as D (6 bases). The germline V gene encodes CDR1 LNHDA and CDR2 SQIVND (reference sequence). V was trimmed by 5 bases and J by 0 bases, leaving 10 bases between them. The CDR3 totals 14 residues.

The rearrangement uses TRBV28 and TRBJ2-5; TRBD1 aligns across 9 bases. V trimming: 4 bases; J trimming: 5 bases; junction bases outside the gene matches: 8. The CDR3 extends over 15 amino acids. In germline, CDR1 is MDHEN, CDR2 SYDVKM. CDR3 amino acids: CASSSRDRERETQYF. In DNA form, the CDR3 reads TGTGCCAGCAGTTCGAGGGACAGGGAACGGGAGACCCAGTACTTC.

In this sample, this clone turned up a few times. This chain links TRBV28 with TRBJ2-2; D remains unclear. The CDR3 runs 12 residues. Trimming pared 7 bases from V and 1 base from J, leaving 4 bases between. Per germline, CDR1 MDHEN and CDR2 SYDVKM. The CDR3 DNA is TGTGCCAGCATGCGGAACACCGGGGAGCTGTTTTTT. Translated, it gives CASMRNTGELFF.

This clone has only one observation. The chain carries TRBV3-1 (or the pseudogene TRBV3-2) and TRBJ2-1; 12 positions match TRBD1. The CDR3 is 18 amino acids. The trim removed 3 bases at V and 3 bases at J, leaving 9 bases unmatched. Germline V gene sequence: CDR1 LGHDT, CDR2 YNNKEL (reference sequence). CDR3: CASSHRDRGRLSYNEQFF. CDR3 nucleotides: TGTGCCAGCAGCCACCGGGACAGGGGGCGGCTTAGCTACAATGAGCAGTTCTTC.

This clone was seen only once. Written as DNA, the CDR3 is TGTGCCTGGAGTGAACGACAGTATACCTTCCCGAAAGCTTTCTTT. Its protein is CAWSERQYTFPKAFF. The chain employs TRBV30 and TRBJ1-1; D possibly corresponds to TRBD1 (5 bases). CDR3 length: 15 residues. Deletions cut 1 base from V and 9 bases from J, with 21 bases between. Looked up from germline, CDR1 is GTSNPN and CDR2 is SVGIG (reference sequence).

The V call is TRBV7-9, the J call TRBJ1-2, with TRBD1 identical over 8 bases. The CDR3 covers 13 residues. J gave up 6 bases and V 4 bases, and 4 bases lay outside the gene matches. Germline values: CDR1 SEHNR, CDR2 FQNEAQ (reference sequence). The CDR3 nucleotides read TGTGCCAGCAGCTCGACAGGGGAAAATGGCTACACCTTC. This encodes CASSSTGENGYTF.

The J gene is TRBJ2-6, the V gene TRBV7-8; D uncertain. The V end lost 5 bases, the J end lost 2 bases, and 4 bases lay between the germline ends. This CDR3 contains 13 residues. The germline V gene encodes CDR1 SGHVS and CDR2 FQNEAQ. The chain's CDR3 is CASSPPGANVLTF. The DNA of the CDR3 is TGTGCCAGCAGCCCTCCTGGGGCCAACGTCCTGACTTTC.

This chain uses TRBV5-1 with TRBJ2-1; D may be TRBD2 (5 bases). CDR3 length: 13 residues. The V gene lost 0 bases and the J gene lost 12 bases, with 13 bases spanning the gap. CDR1 is SGHRS, CDR2 YFSETQ, per germline. The chain's CDR3 is CASSLVVARGQFF. CDR3 coding DNA: TGCGCCAGCAGCTTGGTGGTTGCCCGGGGGCAGTTCTTC.

The V call is TRBV19, the J call TRBJ2-7, with TRBD2 matching 7 bases. The CDR3 runs to 14 residues. Losses at the gene ends were 5 bases for V and 6 bases for J; bases not matched to a gene: 10. The germline V gene encodes CDR1 LNHDA and CDR2 SQIVND (reference sequence). For the CDR3, the DNA is TGTGCCAGTAGTCGGCGGGAGTCCCTCGCCGAGCAGTACTTC. This sequence encodes CASSRRESLAEQYF.

The count of this clone is one. The V gene is TRBV5-5, the J gene TRBJ2-1, with TRBD2 identical over 8 bases. Looked up from germline, CDR1 is SGHKS and CDR2 is YYEKEE (reference sequence). V lost 4 bases, J lost 5 bases, and 11 bases stayed unmatched. This CDR3 comprises 16 residues. CDR3 sequence reads: CASSGIRLASNNEQFF. CDR3 nucleotides: TGTGCCAGCAGCGGGATAAGACTAGCGTCGAACAATGAGCAGTTCTTC. Variable domain in full (rest from reference TRBV5-5 and TRBJ2-1): DAGVTQSPTHLIKTRGQQVTLRCSPISGHKSVSWYQQVLGQGPQFIFQYYEKEERGRGNFPDRFSARQFPNYSSELNVNALLLGDSALYLCASSGIRLASNNEQFFGPGTRLTVL.

This chain joins TRBV24-1 and TRBJ1-3, with 10 bases aligning to TRBD1. After removal of 5 bases from V and 10 bases from J, the junction contained 13 bases not matched to a gene. This CDR3 has 16 amino acids. CDR1 is KGHDR, CDR2 SFDVKD, per germline. The DNA of the CDR3 is TGTGCCACCAGTGCCCCAAGTGGGACAGGGGACCAAACCATATATTTT. This sequence encodes CATSAPSGTGDQTIYF.

This clone is termed medium-sized. The chain couples TRBV3-1 (or the pseudogene TRBV3-2) to TRBJ2-3; TRBD2 matches 8 bases. The germline V gene encodes CDR1 LGHDT and CDR2 YNNKEL (reference sequence). The CDR3 extends over 17 amino acids. Trimming removed 1 base from V and 5 bases from J; junction bases left unmatched: 11. The CDR3 nucleotides read TGTGCCAGCAGCCAAGGTAACCAGCGGGAGCACAGAGATACGCAGTATTTT. Translating gives CASSQGNQREHRDTQYF.

Sample share makes this clone medium-sized. V is TRBV28 and J is TRBJ2-7; no clear D gene. Per the germline V gene, CDR1 is MDHEN and CDR2 is SYDVKM. Trimming removed 1 base from V and 2 bases from J, with 6 bases in between. This CDR3 is 13 amino acids long. The CDR3: CASSLSGAYEQYF. The DNA of the CDR3 is TGTGCCAGCAGTTTATCCGGAGCCTACGAGCAGTACTTC.

The V and J genes are TRBV6-5 and TRBJ1-2; tentative D call: TRBD1 (6 bases). V was pared by 4 bases and J by 8 bases, with 11 bases between. Germline V gene data show CDR1 as MNHEY and CDR2 as SVGAGI. CDR3 length: 12 amino acids. CDR3 nucleotide sequence: TGTGCCAGCAGTTCTATGACAGGCGGCTACACCTTC. As protein: CASSSMTGGYTF.

V usage is TRBV7-9 and J usage is TRBJ2-6, with D possibly matching TRBD1 (6 bases). Germline lookup yields CDR1 SEHNR and CDR2 FQNEAQ (reference sequence). CDR3 size: 19 residues. Trimming took off 7 bases at V and 0 bases at J, with 22 bases between the two ends. The CDR3, as DNA: TGTGCCAGCACCCCCCCTTGGGTCAGGGGTAGCTCTGGGGCCAACGTCCTGACTTTC. Translated: CASTPPWVRGSSGANVLTF.